The rows below give T cell receptor beta chains drawn from one sample of a study of blood T cell repertoires in COVID-19. The repertoire was sequenced with immunoSEQ multiplex PCR; TCRdb's copy has only in-frame clones and lacks some. The sample holds about 49,000 clones; around 86% are singletons and the top ten take around 24%. Specimen: peripheral blood. The source is a woman aged 80 or over with COVID-19, enrolled during active disease. Both conserved end residues are trimmed from each CDR3. The order of the fields is V gene, CDR3 protein.

V gene: TRBV5-1
CDR3 protein: ASSLALGTGGGELF

V gene: TRBV11-2
CDR3 protein: ASIDSGRASGELF

V gene: TRBV5-1
CDR3 protein: ASNLAGTSGANEQF

V gene: TRBV2
CDR3 protein: ASNQGTLNTEAF

V gene: TRBV5-1
CDR3 protein: ASSLGTSSGYT

V gene: TRBV6-6
CDR3 protein: ASSSPGQGTAEAF

V gene: TRBV5-1
CDR3 protein: ASSWAGTGTDTQY

V gene: TRBV5-1
CDR3 protein: ASSLVQKQETQY

V gene: TRBV7-6
CDR3 protein: ASSASPGLAGADTQY

V gene: TRBV5-5
CDR3 protein: ASSLDRGSVYSVAQH

V gene: TRBV28
CDR3 protein: ASRGLAGTYYEQY

V gene: TRBV5-5
CDR3 protein: ASSFTGVPYEQY

V gene: TRBV7-8
CDR3 protein: ASSLGGVGQSRTDTQY

V gene: TRBV3-1/TRBV3-2
CDR3 protein: ASSQGRRDTQY

V gene: TRBV9
CDR3 protein: ASSVRDYPYNEQF

V gene: TRBV7-6
CDR3 protein: ASSLGGRKAGGEDTQY

V gene: TRBV28
CDR3 protein: ASRAPSYNQPQH

V gene: TRBV6-4
CDR3 protein: ASRRDITDTQY

V gene: TRBV7-3
CDR3 protein: ASSIAGGFYNEQF

V gene: TRBV3-1/TRBV3-2
CDR3 protein: ASSPRQISYGYT

V gene: TRBV28
CDR3 protein: ASSLYRLPSGNTIY

V gene: TRBV4-1
CDR3 protein: ASSQDRLAGDEQF

V gene: TRBV29-1
CDR3 protein: SVEPPPSGNEQF

V gene: TRBV27
CDR3 protein: ASSGRVNQPQH

V gene: TRBV5-1
CDR3 protein: ASSFKGGTDTQY

V gene: TRBV28
CDR3 protein: ASSLMGGWGQGGEKLF

V gene: TRBV11-2
CDR3 protein: ASSFTRGQETQY

V gene: TRBV5-1
CDR3 protein: ASSSRGQGAGEQY

V gene: TRBV3-1/TRBV3-2
CDR3 protein: ASSPIGQGGTNEKLF

V gene: TRBV7-9
CDR3 protein: ASSSSQGAYGYT

V gene: TRBV6-5
CDR3 protein: ASRWSTGELF

V gene: TRBV5-1
CDR3 protein: ASSTGQMNTEAF

V gene: TRBV27
CDR3 protein: ASIGQGRTGELF